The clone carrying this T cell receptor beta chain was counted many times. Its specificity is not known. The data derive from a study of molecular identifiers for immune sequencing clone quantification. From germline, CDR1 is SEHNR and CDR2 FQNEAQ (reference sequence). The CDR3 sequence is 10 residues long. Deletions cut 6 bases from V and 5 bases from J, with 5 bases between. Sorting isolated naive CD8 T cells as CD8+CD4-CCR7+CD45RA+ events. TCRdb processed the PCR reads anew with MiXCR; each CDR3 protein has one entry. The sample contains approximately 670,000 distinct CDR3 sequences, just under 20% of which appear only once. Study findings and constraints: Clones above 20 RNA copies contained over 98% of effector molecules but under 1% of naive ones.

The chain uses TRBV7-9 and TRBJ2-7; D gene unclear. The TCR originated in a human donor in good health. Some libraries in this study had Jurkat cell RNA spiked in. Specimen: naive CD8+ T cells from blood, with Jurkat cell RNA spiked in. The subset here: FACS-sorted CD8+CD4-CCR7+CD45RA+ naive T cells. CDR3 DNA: TGTGCCAGCAGGGGGAACGAGCAGTACTTC. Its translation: CASRGNEQYF.